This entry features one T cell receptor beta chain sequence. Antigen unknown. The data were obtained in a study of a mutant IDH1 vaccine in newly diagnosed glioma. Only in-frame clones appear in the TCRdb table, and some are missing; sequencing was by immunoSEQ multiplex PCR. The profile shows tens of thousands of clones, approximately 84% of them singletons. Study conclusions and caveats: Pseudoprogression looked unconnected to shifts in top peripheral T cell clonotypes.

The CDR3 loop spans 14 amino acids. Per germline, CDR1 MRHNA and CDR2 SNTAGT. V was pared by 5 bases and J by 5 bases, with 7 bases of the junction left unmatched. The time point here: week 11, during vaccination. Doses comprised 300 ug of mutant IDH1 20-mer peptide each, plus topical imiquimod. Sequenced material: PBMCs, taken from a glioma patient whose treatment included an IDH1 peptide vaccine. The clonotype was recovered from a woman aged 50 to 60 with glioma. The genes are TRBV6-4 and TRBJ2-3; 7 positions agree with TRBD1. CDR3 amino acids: CASSLSTGLDTQYF. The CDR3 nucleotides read TGTGCCAGCAGTTTATCGACAGGGTTAGATACGCAGTATTTT.